These 21 T cell receptor beta chains share one sample of origin, sequenced in a study of T cells in Graves' hyperthyroidism and ophthalmopathy. Amplification targeted TCR beta CDR3 regions from RNA transcripts. During a first-round RT-PCR of the TCR CDR3, the HTBI primer set was used. MiXCR, applied by TCRdb to the multiplex PCR reads, yields one record per CDR3 protein. The sample lists around 350,000 distinct CDR3 sequences; about a fifth were seen once. Sequencing was carried out using blood. The receptors derive from a young woman with Graves' hyperthyroidism.

Ten or more counts support this clonotype. The rearrangement links TRBV7-2 to TRBJ1-2, with 9 nucleotides matching TRBD1. After removal of 4 bases from V and 4 bases from J, the junction contained 13 bases not matched to a gene. In germline, CDR1 is SGHTA, CDR2 FQGNSA. This CDR3 has 17 residues. This chain's CDR3 is CTSSSTKTRTGAYGYTF. The DNA of the CDR3 is TGTACCAGCAGCTCGACCAAAACTAGGACAGGGGCCTATGGCTACACCTTC.

This clonotype was detected ten times or more. V and J are TRBV6-1 and TRBJ1-6, with a possible D match to TRBD1 (5 bases). The CDR3 sequence is 14 residues long. V was pared by 3 bases and J by 9 bases, with 12 bases between. The germline V gene has CDR1 MNHNS and CDR2 SASEGT. CDR3 sequence: CASSEAGEASPLHF. The CDR3 coding sequence is TGTGCCAGCAGTGAGGCGGGGGAGGCTTCACCCCTCCACTTT.

Ten or more counts support this clonotype. This chain links TRBV5-1 with TRBJ1-2, with D uncertain. V was clipped by 0 bases and J by 5 bases, with 11 bases between them. The CDR3 is 14 residues long. CDR1 SGHRS and CDR2 YFSETQ come from the germline V gene. For the CDR3, the DNA is TGCGCCAGCAGCTTGGACAGCCGAGAGTATGGCTACACCTTC. This encodes CASSLDSREYGYTF. Variable domain in full (rest from reference TRBV5-1 and TRBJ1-2): KAGVTQTPRYLIKTRGQQVTLSCSPISGHRSVSWYQQTPGQGLQFLFEYFSETQRNKGNFPGRFSGRQFSNSRSEMNVSTLELGDSALYLCASSLDSREYGYTFGSGTRLTVV.

The V gene is TRBV4-1, the J gene TRBJ2-7, with D perhaps TRBD1 or TRBD2 (6 bases each). The CDR3 is 14 amino acids. With 7 bases removed from V and 2 bases from J, the gap between germline ends came to 15 bases. Germline V gene lookup returns CDR1 MGHRA and CDR2 YSYEKL. CDR3 region: CASTPDRGPYEQYF. Written as DNA, the CDR3 is TGCGCCAGCACCCCCGACCGGGGGCCCTACGAGCAGTACTTC.

In the case of this clonotype: At one end, the junction sequence differs from germline, possibly due to a read error. This chain uses TRBV12-3 or TRBV12-4 with TRBJ1-1, with D tentatively TRBD1 (6 bases). The CDR3 spans 14 residues. The CDR3 is CASRPNGGAPEAFF. As DNA, the CDR3 is TGTGCCAGCAGACCAAACGGGGGGGCCCCTGAAGCCTTCTTT.

This clonotype was detected ten times or more. This chain links TRBV6-1 with TRBJ1-1; TRBD1 is a possible D gene (5 bases). The germline V and J ends were trimmed by 6 bases and 1 base, with 12 bases remaining between them. This CDR3 has 14 amino acids. The germline gives CDR1 MNHNS, CDR2 SASEGT. DNA for the CDR3: TGTGCCAGCAGACCTGCAACAGGGAACACTGAAGCTTTCTTT. Translation: CASRPATGNTEAFF.

The CDR3 here is CASSYLGQTLSYEQYF. CDR3 bases: TGTGCCAGCAGTTACTTGGGGCAGACCCTCTCCTACGAGCAGTACTTC. The chain has TRBV6-5 and TRBJ2-7, with a weak D call TRBD1 (5 bases). The CDR3 has 16 residues. Germline V gene data show CDR1 as MNHEY and CDR2 as SVGAGI. Deletions cut 1 base from V and 0 bases from J, with 13 bases between.

This clonotype was recorded many times. The chain is built from TRBV4-1 and TRBJ1-3, with D tentatively TRBD1 (6 bases). The CDR3 has 14 residues. Trimming pared 3 bases from V and 7 bases from J, leaving 13 bases between. Germline V CDR1 and CDR2: MGHRA, YSYEKL. This CDR3 is CASSHTTGRNTIYF. The DNA of the CDR3 is TGCGCCAGCAGCCATACGACAGGCAGGAACACCATATATTTT.

The table lists this clonotype with many counts. V usage is TRBV3-1 and J usage is TRBJ2-7; weak D call: TRBD2 (6 bases). This CDR3 spans 14 amino acids. Germline CDR1 reads LGHDT; CDR2 reads YNNKEL (reference sequence). The V and J ends lost 3 bases and 3 bases respectively, with 12 bases between them. The CDR3 DNA is TGTGCCAGCAGCCAGGACGGGACTTTCTACGAGCAGTACTTC. This translates into CASSQDGTFYEQYF.

There are many counts of this clonotype. The CDR3 loop reads CASSLAGGHLQYF. CDR3 sequence (DNA): TGTGCCAGCAGCTTGGCCGGGGGACACCTTCAGTACTTC. This chain connects TRBV5-6 to TRBJ2-4, with D perhaps given as TRBD1 or TRBD2 (6 bases each). V lost 0 bases, J lost 11 bases, and 12 bases lay in between. CDR1 is SGHDT and CDR2 is YYEEEE in the germline V gene. The CDR3 consists of 13 residues.

This clonotype appeared many times. The gene calls are TRBV6-2 or TRBV6-3 and TRBJ1-2; D might be TRBD1 (5 bases). The CDR3 sequence is 15 residues long. Germline values: CDR1 MNHEY, CDR2 SVGEGT. The germline V and J ends were trimmed by 5 bases and 7 bases, with 20 bases remaining between them. CDR3 in amino acids: CASSHALEGNGGYTF. Written as DNA, the CDR3 is TGTGCCAGCAGTCACGCCCTCGAGGGGAACGGTGGCTACACCTTC.

The genes are TRBV7-9 and TRBJ2-3; no clear D gene. V lost 1 base and J lost 2, with 1 base in between. The CDR3 length is 12 residues. Germline V gene sequence: CDR1 SEHNR, CDR2 FQNEAQ (reference sequence). CDR3 DNA sequence: TGTGCCAGCAGCTTAGACACAGATACGCAGTATTTT. The encoded protein is CASSLDTDTQYF.

There are many counts of this clonotype. V and J are TRBV20-1 and TRBJ1-2; D gene uncertain. The CDR3 length is 9 residues. Trimming left V 3 bases short and J 11 bases short, with 7 bases between. Germline V gene lookup returns CDR1 DFQATT and CDR2 SNEGSKA (reference sequence). The CDR3 reads CSASKGYTF. Here the CDR3 DNA reads TGCAGTGCTAGCAAAGGATACACCTTC.

This clonotype has ten or more counts. V gene TRBV13 combines with J gene TRBJ2-7; 9 bases map to TRBD1. The germline V gene has CDR1 PRHDT and CDR2 FYEKMQ (reference sequence). The V gene end was trimmed by 0 bases and the J gene end by 3 bases; junction bases not matched to a gene: 3. This CDR3 comprises 15 residues. The CDR3 coding sequence is TGTGCCAGCAGCTTAGGCCCGACAGGGGGCTACGAGCAGTACTTC. It codes for CASSLGPTGGYEQYF.

This clonotype was seen ten or more times. This rearrangement joins TRBV7-3 to TRBJ1-6, with a tentative D call TRBD1 (6 bases). Trimming took off 0 bases at V and 10 bases at J, with 13 bases between the two ends. Germline CDR1 is SGHTA and CDR2 is FQGTGA. This CDR3 comprises 15 residues. The chain's CDR3 is CASSLTAGGESPLHF. Here the CDR3 DNA reads TGTGCCAGCAGCTTAACGGCGGGGGGCGAATCACCCCTCCACTTT.

At least ten counts were recorded for this clonotype. This chain joins TRBV6-4 and TRBJ1-1; D not resolved. Germline-derived CDR1 and CDR2 are MRHNA and SNTAGT. CDR3 length: 14 amino acids. V was shortened by 7 bases and J by 5 bases, with 17 bases between the two germline ends. The CDR3 DNA sequence: TGTGCCAGCAAGCGAGCTCCTCACGAAACTGAAGCTTTCTTT. It yields the protein CASKRAPHETEAFF.

This clonotype was found many times. J is TRBJ1-5 and V is TRBV20-1; no clear D. The V gene's germline CDR1 is DFQATT and CDR2 SNEGSKA (reference sequence). V dropped 3 bases and J dropped 3 bases, with 18 bases sitting between them. This CDR3 is built from 16 residues. CDR3: CSASVRRFPNNQPQHF. Here the CDR3 DNA reads TGCAGTGCTAGTGTACGGAGATTTCCAAACAATCAGCCCCAGCATTTT.

This clonotype has a count of ten or more. V and J are TRBV12-3 or TRBV12-4 and TRBJ1-1, with 7 bases identical to TRBD1. This CDR3 is 16 amino acids long. The ends lost 6 bases at V and 0 bases at J; junction bases unmatched: 10. The CDR3 is CASRFRTGNMNTEAFF. The CDR3 DNA reads TGTGCCAGCAGATTTAGGACAGGCAACATGAACACTGAAGCTTTCTTT.

The CDR3, as DNA: TGCGCCAGCAGCCAAGGACTAGCGGGGGGCCATAACAAAAACATTCAGTACTTC. Its protein product is CASSQGLAGGHNKNIQYF. The rearrangement uses TRBV4-1 and TRBJ2-4, with 13 bases aligning to TRBD2. Germline CDR1 is MGHRA and CDR2 is YSYEKL. This CDR3 has 18 amino acids. V was clipped by 1 base and J by 3 bases; unmatched bases: 6.

The chain combines TRBV20-1 with TRBJ2-5, with TRBD2 identical over 15 bases. The germline CDR1 and CDR2 sequences are DFQATT and SNEGSKA (reference sequence). The CDR3 covers 17 residues. The CDR3 sequence is CRAAPGLAGGHQETQYF. The CDR3 nucleotides read TGCAGGGCGGCCCCGGGACTAGCGGGGGGTCATCAAGAGACCCAGTACTTC.

There are many counts of this clonotype. The chain joins TRBV11-1 to TRBJ2-5; 8 nucleotides agree with TRBD1. CDR1 is SGHAT and CDR2 is FQDESV in the germline V gene (reference sequence). This CDR3 is 14 amino acids long. After removal of 3 bases from V and 3 bases from J, the junction contained 3 bases not matched to a gene. The CDR3 sequence: CASSFGGQEETQYF. The DNA of the CDR3 is TGTGCCAGCAGCTTCGGGGGACAGGAAGAGACCCAGTACTTC.